This TCR beta chain was captured in a study of cytomegalovirus exposure and HLA in healthy donors. Study-wide results and caveats: The majority of TCR sequences were rare, yet some public TCRs appeared in many donors. V- and J-gene trimming of TCR beta was linked (in a later analysis) to a missense DCLRE1C variant. A later analysis revealed that TCR association rates differed between HLA loci, peaking at DRB1 and bottoming out at HLA-C. Among the CMV-associated chains, a few were confirmed in vitro as specific for CMV antigens.

Germline-derived CDR1 and CDR2 are SGHTA and FQGNSA. The CDR3 is made up of 15 amino acids. Trimming took 1 base from V and 7 from J; bases not matched to a gene: 6. The PCR ran on 60 Vbeta and 13 Jbeta primers. Only in-frame clones appear in the TCRdb table, and some are missing; sequencing was by immunoSEQ multiplex PCR. The repertoire includes around 110,000 clones, 70% of them detected once, and approximately 9% sits in the top ten. Points on this clone: Its matching antigen is unknown.

The receptor was derived from a man under 40 in good health and CMV-seropositive. The sample consisted of PBMCs. The chain combines TRBV7-2 with TRBJ2-3; 9 bases align to TRBD2. The CDR3 spells CASSLGFSGGNTQYF. CDR3 nucleotides: TGTGCCAGCAGCTTAGGTTTTAGCGGGGGTAATACGCAGTATTTT.